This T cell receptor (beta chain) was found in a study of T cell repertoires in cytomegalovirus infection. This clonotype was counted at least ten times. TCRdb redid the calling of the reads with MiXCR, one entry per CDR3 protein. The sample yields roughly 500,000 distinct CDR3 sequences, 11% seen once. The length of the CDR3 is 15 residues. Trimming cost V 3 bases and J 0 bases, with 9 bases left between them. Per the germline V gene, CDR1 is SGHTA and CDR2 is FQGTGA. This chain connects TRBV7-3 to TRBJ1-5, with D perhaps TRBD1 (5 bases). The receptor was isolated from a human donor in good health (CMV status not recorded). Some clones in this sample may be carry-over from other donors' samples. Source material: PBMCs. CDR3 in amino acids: CASSFKTDSNQPQHF. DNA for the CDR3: TGTGCCAGCAGCTTTAAGACAGATAGCAATCAGCCCCAGCATTTT. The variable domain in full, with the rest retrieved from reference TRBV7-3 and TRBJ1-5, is GAGVSQTPSNKVTEKGKYVELRCDPISGHTALYWYRQSLGQGPEFLIYFQGTGAADDSGLPNDRFFAVRPEGSVSTLKIQRTERGDSAVYLCASSFKTDSNQPQHFGDGTRLSIL.